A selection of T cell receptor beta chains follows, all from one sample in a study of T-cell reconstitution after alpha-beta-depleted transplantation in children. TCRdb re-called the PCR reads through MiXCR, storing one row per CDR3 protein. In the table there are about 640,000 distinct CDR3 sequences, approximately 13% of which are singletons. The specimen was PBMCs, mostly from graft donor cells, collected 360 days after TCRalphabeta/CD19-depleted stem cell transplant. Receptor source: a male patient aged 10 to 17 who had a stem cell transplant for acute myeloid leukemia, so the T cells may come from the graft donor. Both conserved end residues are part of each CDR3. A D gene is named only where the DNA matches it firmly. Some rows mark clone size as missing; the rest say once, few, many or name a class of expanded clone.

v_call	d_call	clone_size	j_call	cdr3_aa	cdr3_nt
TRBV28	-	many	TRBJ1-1	CASNVRAPTEAFF	TGTGCCAGCAATGTCAGGGCCCCAACTGAAGCTTTCTTT
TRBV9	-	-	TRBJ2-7	CASSVGSWTLGDEQYF	TGTGCCAGCAGCGTAGGTTCATGGACCCTGGGCGACGAGCAGTACTTC
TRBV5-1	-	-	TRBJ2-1	CASSDGGGGLSSYNEQFF	TGCGCCAGCAGCGATGGAGGTGGCGGCCTTAGCTCCTACAATGAGCAGTTCTTC
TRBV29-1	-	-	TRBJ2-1	CSVRARVGYNEQFF	TGCAGCGTTCGAGCGAGAGTGGGGTACAATGAGCAGTTCTTC
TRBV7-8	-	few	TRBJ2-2	CASSLGPGALSGELFF	TGTGCCAGCAGCTTAGGTCCGGGGGCTCTCTCCGGGGAGCTGTTTTTT
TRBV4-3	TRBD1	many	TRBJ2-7	CASSQGRQGAHEQYF	TGCGCCAGCAGCCAAGGCCGACAGGGGGCTCACGAGCAGTACTTC
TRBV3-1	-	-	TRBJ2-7	CASSLRTAPLTEQYF	TGTGCCAGCAGCCTCAGGACAGCCCCTCTAACCGAGCAGTACTTC
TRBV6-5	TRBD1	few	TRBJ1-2	CASSYNGQGASDYGYTF	TGTGCCAGCAGTTACAACGGACAGGGGGCGTCGGATTATGGCTACACCTTC
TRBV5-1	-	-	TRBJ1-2	CASSPRVAGFYYGYTF	TGCGCCAGCTCCCCCCGGGTGGCAGGGTTTTACTATGGCTACACCTTC
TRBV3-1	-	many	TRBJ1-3	CASSQEGNTIYF	TGTGCCAGCAGCCAAGAGGGAAACACCATATATTTT
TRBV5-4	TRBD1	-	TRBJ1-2	CASSLEGTGAGYTF	TGTGCCAGCAGCTTGGAGGGGACAGGGGCTGGCTACACCTTC
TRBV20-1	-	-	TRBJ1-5	CSARWGLELPQHF	TGCAGTGCTAGGTGGGGGCTTGAATTGCCCCAGCATTTT
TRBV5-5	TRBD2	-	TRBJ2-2	CASSLSSGSTGELFF	TGTGCCAGCAGCTTGTCTAGCGGGAGCACCGGGGAGCTGTTTTTT
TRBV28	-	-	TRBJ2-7	CASCGRGRGGGSFSYEQYF	TGTGCCAGCTGCGGCCGTGGAAGGGGTGGGGGGTCTTTCTCCTACGAGCAGTACTTC
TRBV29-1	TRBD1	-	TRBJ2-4	CSVIGTGRKNIQYF	TGCAGCGTGATTGGGACAGGAAGAAAAAACATTCAGTACTTC
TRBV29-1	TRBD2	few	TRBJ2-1	CSVPRLAGYNEQFF	TGCAGCGTCCCCCGACTAGCGGGTTACAATGAGCAGTTCTTC
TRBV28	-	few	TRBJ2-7	CASHDSVSYEQHF	TGTGCCAGCCATGACTCTGTCTCCTACGAGCAGCACTTC
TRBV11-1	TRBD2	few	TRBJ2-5	CASSAGLAGDRETQYF	TGTGCCAGCAGCGCGGGACTAGCGGGAGACCGGGAGACCCAGTACTTC
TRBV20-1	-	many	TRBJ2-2	CSAILSGTTGELFF	TGCAGTGCTATCCTTTCAGGGACCACCGGGGAGCTGTTTTTT
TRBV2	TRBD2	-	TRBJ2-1	CASSSLIPGLADLNEQFF	TGTGCCAGCAGTTCGCTGATCCCGGGACTAGCGGACCTCAATGAGCAGTTCTTC
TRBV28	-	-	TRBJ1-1	CASSLHEGMNTEAFF	TGTGCCAGCAGTTTACATGAGGGAATGAACACTGAAGCTTTCTTT
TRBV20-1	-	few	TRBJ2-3	CSAGEEGTDTQYF	TGCAGTGCTGGGGAGGAGGGCACAGATACGCAGTATTTT
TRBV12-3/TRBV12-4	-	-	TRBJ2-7	CASSRGEGAEQYF	TGTGCCAGCAGTCGGGGTGAGGGAGCCGAGCAGTACTTC
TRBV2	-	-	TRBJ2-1	CASSGQRVAYNEQFF	TGTGCCAGCAGTGGTCAGCGGGTGGCCTACAATGAGCAGTTCTTC